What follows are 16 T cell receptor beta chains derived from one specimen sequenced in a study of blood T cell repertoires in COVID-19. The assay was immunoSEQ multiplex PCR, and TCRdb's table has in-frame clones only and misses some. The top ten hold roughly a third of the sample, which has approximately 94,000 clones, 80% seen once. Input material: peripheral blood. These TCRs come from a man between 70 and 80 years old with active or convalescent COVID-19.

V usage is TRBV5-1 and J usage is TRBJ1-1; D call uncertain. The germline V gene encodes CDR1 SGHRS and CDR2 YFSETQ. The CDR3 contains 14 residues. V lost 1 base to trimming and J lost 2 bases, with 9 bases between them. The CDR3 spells CASSLTGSNTEAFF. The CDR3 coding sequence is TGCGCCAGCAGCTTGACGGGATCTAACACTGAAGCTTTCTTT.

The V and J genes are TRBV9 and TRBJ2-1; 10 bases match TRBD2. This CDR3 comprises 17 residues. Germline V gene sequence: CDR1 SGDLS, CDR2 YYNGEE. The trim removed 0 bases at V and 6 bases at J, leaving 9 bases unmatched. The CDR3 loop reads CASSVDELAGAVNEQFF. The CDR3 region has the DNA TGTGCCAGCAGCGTAGATGAGCTAGCGGGGGCCGTCAATGAGCAGTTCTTC.

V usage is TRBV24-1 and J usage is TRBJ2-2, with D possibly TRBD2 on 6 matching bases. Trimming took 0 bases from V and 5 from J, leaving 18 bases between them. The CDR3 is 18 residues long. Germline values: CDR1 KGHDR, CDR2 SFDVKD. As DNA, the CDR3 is TGTGCCACCAGTGATTTGCCCCCCCCGAATCGGGGGACCGGGGAGCTGTTTTTT. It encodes CATSDLPPPNRGTGELFF.

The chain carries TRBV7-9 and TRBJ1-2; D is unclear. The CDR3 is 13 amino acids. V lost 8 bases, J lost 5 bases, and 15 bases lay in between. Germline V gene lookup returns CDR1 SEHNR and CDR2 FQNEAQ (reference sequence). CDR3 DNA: TGTGCCAGCGGACTCACGGGGAGGTATGGCTACACCTTC. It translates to CASGLTGRYGYTF.

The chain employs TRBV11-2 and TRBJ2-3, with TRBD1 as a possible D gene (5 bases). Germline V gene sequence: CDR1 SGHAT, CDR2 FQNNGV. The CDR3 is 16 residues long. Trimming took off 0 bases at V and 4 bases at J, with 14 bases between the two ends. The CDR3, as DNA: TGTGCCAGCAGCTTAGAGGGCTATGGGGCACCAGATACGCAGTATTTT. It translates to CASSLEGYGAPDTQYF.

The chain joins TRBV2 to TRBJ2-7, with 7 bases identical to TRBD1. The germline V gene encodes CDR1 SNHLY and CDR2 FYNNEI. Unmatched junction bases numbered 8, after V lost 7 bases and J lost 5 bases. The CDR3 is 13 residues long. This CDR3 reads CASTVTGKDEQYF. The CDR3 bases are TGTGCCAGCACAGTGACAGGGAAGGACGAGCAGTACTTC. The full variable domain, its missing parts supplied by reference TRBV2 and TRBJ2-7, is EPEVTQTPSHQVTQMGQEVILRCVPISNHLYFYWYRQILGQKVEFLVSFYNNEISEKSEIFDDQFSVERPDGSNFTLKIRSTKLEDSAMYFCASTVTGKDEQYFGPGTRLTVT.

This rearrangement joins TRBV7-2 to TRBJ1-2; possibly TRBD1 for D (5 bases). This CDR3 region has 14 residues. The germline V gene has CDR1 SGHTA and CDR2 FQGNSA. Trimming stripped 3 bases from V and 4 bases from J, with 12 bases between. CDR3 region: CASSFEPGIYGYTF. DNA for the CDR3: TGTGCCAGCAGCTTCGAACCAGGGATCTATGGCTACACCTTC.

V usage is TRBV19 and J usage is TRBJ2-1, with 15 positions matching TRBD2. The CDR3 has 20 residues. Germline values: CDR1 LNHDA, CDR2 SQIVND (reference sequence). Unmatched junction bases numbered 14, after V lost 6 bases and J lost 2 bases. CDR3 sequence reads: CASSPRTSGRGLGPYNEQFF. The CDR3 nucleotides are TGTGCCAGTAGCCCCAGGACTAGCGGGAGGGGTTTGGGCCCCTACAATGAGCAGTTCTTC.

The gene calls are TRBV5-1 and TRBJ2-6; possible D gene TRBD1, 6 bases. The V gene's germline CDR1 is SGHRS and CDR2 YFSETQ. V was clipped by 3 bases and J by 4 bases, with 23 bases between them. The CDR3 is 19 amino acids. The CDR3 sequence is CASSSLLTGLSIGANVLTF. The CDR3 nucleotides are TGCGCCAGCAGCTCTTTACTGACAGGCCTTAGCATAGGGGCCAACGTCCTGACTTTC.

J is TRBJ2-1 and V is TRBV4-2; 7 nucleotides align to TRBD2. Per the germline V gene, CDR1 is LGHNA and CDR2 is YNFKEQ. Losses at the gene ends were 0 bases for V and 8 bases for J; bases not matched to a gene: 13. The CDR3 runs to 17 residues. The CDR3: CASSQDYGEGSGDEQFF. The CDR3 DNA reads TGTGCCAGCAGCCAAGATTACGGGGAGGGTAGTGGCGATGAGCAGTTCTTC.

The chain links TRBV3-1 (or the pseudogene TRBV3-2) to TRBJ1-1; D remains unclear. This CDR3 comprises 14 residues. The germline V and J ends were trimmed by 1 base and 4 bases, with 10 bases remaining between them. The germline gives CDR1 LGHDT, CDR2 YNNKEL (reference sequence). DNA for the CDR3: TGTGCCAGCAGCCAAGCAGGATTGTCCACTGAAGCTTTCTTT. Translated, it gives CASSQAGLSTEAFF.

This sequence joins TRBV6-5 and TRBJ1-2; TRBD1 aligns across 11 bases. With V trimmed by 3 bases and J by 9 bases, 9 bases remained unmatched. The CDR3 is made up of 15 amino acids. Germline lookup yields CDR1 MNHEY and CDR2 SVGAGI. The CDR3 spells CASSYRTGGHTSYTF. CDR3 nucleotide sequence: TGTGCCAGCAGTTATAGGACAGGGGGCCATACGAGCTACACCTTC.

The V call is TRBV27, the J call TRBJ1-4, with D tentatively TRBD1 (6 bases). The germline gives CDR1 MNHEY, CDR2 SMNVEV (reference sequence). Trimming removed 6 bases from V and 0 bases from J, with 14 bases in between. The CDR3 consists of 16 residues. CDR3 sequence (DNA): TGTGCCAGCAGGCGGACAGTACAGACAACTAATGAAAAACTGTTTTTT. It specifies CASRRTVQTTNEKLFF.

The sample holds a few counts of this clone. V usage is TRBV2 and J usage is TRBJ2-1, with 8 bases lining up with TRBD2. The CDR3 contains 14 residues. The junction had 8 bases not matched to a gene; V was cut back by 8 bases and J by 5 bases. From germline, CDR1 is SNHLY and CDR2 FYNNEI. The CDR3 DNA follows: TGTGCCAGCCAGAGGGGACTAGGGGACAATGAGCAGTTCTTC. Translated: CASQRGLGDNEQFF.

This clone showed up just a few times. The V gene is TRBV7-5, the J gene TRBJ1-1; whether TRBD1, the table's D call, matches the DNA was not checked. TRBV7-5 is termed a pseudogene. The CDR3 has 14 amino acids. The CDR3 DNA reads TGTGTCAGAAGCTTCAACAGGGGGCACACTGAAGCTTTCTTT. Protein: CVRSFNRGHTEAFF.

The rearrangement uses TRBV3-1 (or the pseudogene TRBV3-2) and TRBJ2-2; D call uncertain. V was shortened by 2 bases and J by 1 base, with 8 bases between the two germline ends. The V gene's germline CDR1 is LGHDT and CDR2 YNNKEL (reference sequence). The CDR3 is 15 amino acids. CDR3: CASSQWLKNTGELFF. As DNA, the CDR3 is TGTGCCAGCAGCCAATGGCTTAAGAACACCGGGGAGCTGTTTTTT.